This TCR beta chain was sequenced for a study of identical twins' blood T cells. Under the authors' procedure: Clonotypes per individual ranged from about 85,000 to nearly 550,000. MiXCR, applied by TCRdb to the 5' RACE reads, yields one record per CDR3 protein. TCRdb, not the authors, supplied the V and J calls. The sample lists 350,000 to 450,000 distinct CDR3 sequences; roughly 28% were seen once. Likely shared infections and vaccines: all three twin pairs were reared together. The V end lost 4 bases, the J end lost 2 bases, and 15 bases lay between the germline ends. Looked up from germline, CDR1 is SGHRS and CDR2 is YFSETQ. CDR3 length: 15 amino acids.

This rearrangement joins TRBV5-1 to TRBJ1-2; tentative D call: TRBD1 (6 bases). The material sequenced was PBMCs. The sequence derives from a woman aged 18 to 55 in good health. CDR3 amino acids: CASSGFIQGNYGYTF. The CDR3 bases are TGCGCCAGCAGCGGCTTCATACAGGGAAACTATGGCTACACCTTC.